Reported below is one T cell receptor (beta chain). Its antigen is unknown. Per-base qualities were not stored, and no clone one base away is much larger. The time point label on this specimen signifies: cells obtained before transplantation from donor or recipient. CD3+CD4+ and CD3+CD8+ populations were FACS-sorted from unstimulated pre-transplant donor and recipient cells taken from spleen or lymph nodes. Receptor libraries were prepared by the immunoSEQ multiplex PCR assay. For most patients, genomic DNA was isolated with the Qiagen DNeasy Blood and Tissue Kit and shipped frozen to Adaptive Biotechnologies for TCR sequencing. Adaptive Biotechnologies carried out high-throughput TCR-beta CDR3 sequencing of genomic DNA for most patients. The paper's processing steps were these. Adaptive's ImmunoSEQ software supplied the TCR sequencing data for roughly 17 patients, while MiXCR and VDJtools were used to process three other patients. To correct CD4 versus CD8 sorting errors, sequences present in both subsets at a frequency ratio below 5:1 were removed. CDR3 nucleotide sequences shared between donor and recipient were removed because their origin could not be assigned. To be classed as alloreactive, a clone needed at least 2-fold expansion over unstimulated cells and a minimum CFSE-low frequency of 0.002% (template counts) or 0.001% (read counts). Clones were considered mappable if detected in sequenced pre-transplant spleen, lymph node, or MLR CFSE-low populations of the donor or recipient. The cumulative frequency of alloreactive clones was calculated as a percentage of all sequences, weighted by copy number. The table comes from immuneACCESS by way of TCRdb, which keeps in-frame sequences with V and J called. Part of the clones is missing from these tables; in studies checked, under half for an unresolved V gene and the rest for unknown reasons. Clone size and V and J calls were adopted from that table, with D and trimming inferred from the DNA. The sample yields fewer than 85,000 clones; 89% were counted once. Roughly 2.6% of the sample lies in the top ten.

The source of the sample is a study of graft-versus-host responses after intestinal transplantation (dated by TCRdb to the early 2020s). For the wider study: Recipients received multivisceral, liver-intestinal, or isolated intestinal transplants. A peak of at least 4% donor T cells among recipient peripheral blood mononuclear cells was the definition used for donor T cell macrochimerism. After intestinal transplantation, graft-versus-host and host-versus-graft alloreactive T cell clones in the graft, circulation and bone marrow were tracked using bulk TCR-beta CDR3 sequencing. Rather than going through the commercial service, samples from a few later patients were sequenced in-house on an Illumina MiSeq and processed with MiXCR. A cohort of about 25 intestinal transplant recipients, including one retransplant, was enrolled, and 3 patients lacking pretransplant specimens were excluded. All recipients received anti-thymocyte globulin induction followed by maintenance tacrolimus and steroids for around 3 years. Alloreactive clones were identified by sequencing pre-transplant mixed lymphocyte reaction products and comparing them with unstimulated pre-transplant donor and recipient T cells. The research as a whole found: Early after transplant, peak levels of circulating GvH clones were found to be associated with declines in HvG clones. The conclusions were limited by the relatively low number and heterogeneity of the intestinal transplant patients. GvH clones were found in recipient bone marrow, and some of the GvH clones appeared earlier in ileal mucosa or blood, which is consistent with an intestinal mucosal origin. High GvH to HvG T cell clonal ratios were observed in the allografts of patients with donor T cell macrochimerism.

The germline V gene gives CDR1 as MDHEN and CDR2 as SYDVKM. V is cut by 3 bases and J by 8 bases, and the space between the germline ends is 11 bases. From its cysteine to its phenylalanine, the CDR3 spans 13 amino acids. Only the CDR3 portion is preserved as DNA: 39 bases, with reading frame beginning at the first base. The receptor was isolated from a human donor who received an intestinal transplant. This specimen was unstimulated CD8+ T cells sorted from spleen or lymph node cells, taken before intestinal transplant. The sequence is built from TRBV28 and TRBJ2-1; TRBD1 is a weak D gene call, 5 bases matching. The CDR3 region reads CASSFRGWDEQFF. The DNA sequence follows: TGTGCCAGCAGTTTTAGGGGTTGGGATGAGCAGTTCTTC.